Given below is one T cell receptor (beta chain) in context. Its antigen is as yet unknown. Trimming left V 2 bases short and J 4 bases short, with 14 bases between. Germline values: CDR1 MNHNS, CDR2 SASEGT. The CDR3 is 15 amino acids. The data derive from a study of shared clonotypes between healthy human individuals. General observations from the study: Blood was the only sampled material, and tissue repertoires likely differ.

Within Nashville, Tennessee resided all donors, each a Caucasian adult. TCRdb's copy holds only in-frame clones and misses some; the assay was immunoSEQ multiplex PCR. The data show some 2.1 million clones, with 95% seen just once and 0.1% to 0.15% held by the top ten. Sequenced material: naive CD4+ T cells sorted from blood. Noted subset: CD45RA+ positively selected. The clonotype was recovered from a man aged 18 to 30 in good health. The chain couples TRBV6-1 to TRBJ1-2, with TRBD1 as a possible D gene (5 bases). The CDR3 region is CASSESGGGTYGYTF. The CDR3, as DNA: TGTGCCAGCAGTGAAAGTGGTGGGGGAACCTATGGCTACACCTTC.